Each of the 21 T cell receptor beta chains below was sequenced from the same sample in a study of Graves' ophthalmopathy and Graves' hyperthyroidism. The authors amplified TCR beta CDR3 regions, and they did so from RNA transcripts for repertoire sequencing. First-round RT-PCR with HTBI primers preceded a second-round multiplex PCR. MiXCR, applied by TCRdb to the multiplex PCR reads, yields one record per CDR3 protein. The sample carries around 36,000 distinct CDR3 sequences, around half recorded once. Sequencing input: peripheral blood. These receptors all stem from an adult woman with stable Graves' hyperthyroidism.

This clonotype was counted ten times or more. The genes are TRBV29-1 and TRBJ1-2; a weak D match, TRBD1 (5 bases). The V end was cut by 7 bases, the J end by 8 bases, with 14 bases between. The germline V gene encodes CDR1 SQVTM and CDR2 ANQGSEA. This CDR3 is 11 amino acids long. CDR3 loop: CSAAGGGGYTF. CDR3 DNA sequence: TGCAGCGCCGCGGGGGGAGGCGGCTACACCTTC.

The genes are TRBV20-1 and TRBJ1-4; 7 bases map to TRBD1. The CDR3 sequence is 13 residues long. V was clipped by 3 bases and J by 8 bases; unmatched bases: 6. Germline V gives CDR1 DFQATT, CDR2 SNEGSKA (reference sequence). The CDR3 region has the DNA TGCAGTGCTAGTCCTGGGGACAGAGAAAAACTGTTTTTT. As protein: CSASPGDREKLFF.

This clonotype was seen repeatedly, ten times or more. V is TRBV5-8 and J is TRBJ1-1; D is ambiguous. Trimming took off 2 bases at V and 4 bases at J, with 6 bases between the two ends. In germline, CDR1 is SGHTS, CDR2 YDEGEE. This CDR3 is 12 amino acids long. The CDR3 bases are TGTGCCAGCAGCTTTAGCGGCACTGAAGCTTTCTTT. Protein: CASSFSGTEAFF.

At least ten counts were recorded for this clonotype. This chain links TRBV10-2 with TRBJ1-4, with a weak D call TRBD1 (5 bases). The CDR3 is 13 residues long. The germline V and J ends were trimmed by 6 bases and 5 bases, with 10 bases remaining between them. Per the germline V gene, CDR1 is WSHSY and CDR2 is SAAADI. In DNA form, the CDR3 reads TGCGCCAGCAGCGGCAGACAGAATGAAAAACTGTTTTTT. Translated: CASSGRQNEKLFF.

With regard to this clonotype: One end of the junction is discordant with germline, which a read error may explain. This chain joins TRBV19 and TRBJ1-2, with 7 bases aligning to TRBD1. CDR1 is LNHDA and CDR2 is SQIVND in the germline V gene (reference sequence). The CDR3 covers 18 residues. CDR3 residues: CASTLAGTAQSTSYGHTF. DNA for the CDR3: TGTGCCAGTACTCTCGCCGGGACAGCTCAATCGACTAGCTATGGCCACACCTTC.

In its sample, this clonotype was seen a few times. The V call is TRBV20-1, the J call TRBJ2-2; no reliable D call. The ends were cut back, 0 bases at V and 8 bases at J, with 7 bases in the middle. Germline assignment: CDR1 DFQATT and CDR2 SNEGSKA (reference sequence). CDR3 size: 12 residues. The CDR3 sequence: CSARDIDGELFF. CDR3 sequence (DNA): TGCAGTGCTAGAGACATCGATGGGGAGCTGTTTTTT.

V is TRBV5-1 and J is TRBJ2-2; 9 nucleotides agree with TRBD2. With V trimmed by 3 bases and J by 3 bases, 3 bases remained unmatched. Germline V gene lookup returns CDR1 SGHRS and CDR2 YFSETQ. The CDR3 runs 15 residues. The DNA for the CDR3 is TGCGCCAGCAGCTCCTTAGCGGGAGACACCGGGGAGCTGTTTTTT. Its translation: CASSSLAGDTGELFF. Combining the CDR3 with reference TRBV5-1 and TRBJ2-2 gives the whole variable domain KAGVTQTPRYLIKTRGQQVTLSCSPISGHRSVSWYQQTPGQGLQFLFEYFSETQRNKGNFPGRFSGRQFSNSRSEMNVSTLELGDSALYLCASSSLAGDTGELFFGEGSRLTVL.

The rearrangement links TRBV7-8 to TRBJ2-7; the D is unclear. Germline V CDR1 and CDR2: SGHVS, FQNEAQ. Deletions cut 4 bases from V and 2 bases from J, with 9 bases between. This CDR3 has 13 amino acids. CDR3 amino acids: CASSCHVAYEQYF. For the CDR3, the DNA is TGTGCCAGCAGCTGCCACGTGGCCTACGAGCAGTACTTC. The full variable domain, in which reference TRBV7-8 and TRBJ2-7 provide the parts outside the CDR3, is GAGVSQSPRYKVAKRGQDVALRCDPISGHVSLFWYQQALGQGPEFLTYFQNEAQLDKSGLPSDRFFAERPEGSVSTLKIQRTQQEDSAVYLCASSCHVAYEQYFGPGTRLTVT.

This clonotype was seen repeatedly, ten times or more. The chain combines TRBV2 with TRBJ1-5; the D gene is possibly TRBD1 (6 bases). V was shortened by 7 bases and J by 5 bases, with 15 bases between the two germline ends. This CDR3 spans 14 amino acids. Germline V gene lookup returns CDR1 SNHLY and CDR2 FYNNEI. CDR3 nucleotides: TGTGCCAGCAAAACACAGGGTCGCGATCAGCCCCAGCATTTT. Protein: CASKTQGRDQPQHF.

V gene TRBV7-3 combines with J gene TRBJ1-2; 8 nucleotides align to TRBD1. Losses at the gene ends were 5 bases for V and 3 bases for J; bases not matched to a gene: 8. Germline V lookup: CDR1 SGHTA, CDR2 FQGTGA. This CDR3 region has 15 residues. CDR3 sequence: CASSPQGAGDYGYTF. The CDR3 DNA sequence: TGTGCCAGCAGCCCTCAGGGGGCCGGGGACTATGGCTACACCTTC.

The table lists this clonotype with a count of one. The V and J genes are TRBV7-9 and TRBJ2-1, with 13 bases lining up with TRBD2. The CDR3 is 15 amino acids. Per germline, CDR1 SEHNR and CDR2 FQNEAQ (reference sequence). The J segment lost 7 bases and the V segment lost 2 bases, leaving 2 bases of the junction unmatched. In nucleotides, the CDR3 is TGTGCCAGCAGCTTACCGGGACTAGCGGGAAATGAGCAGTTCTTC. Translating gives CASSLPGLAGNEQFF.

This clonotype appeared a single time. At one boundary the junction diverges from the germline segment, which might be a read error. The rearrangement joins TRBV2 to TRBJ1-2; D ambiguous. Germline loops: CDR1 SNHLY, CDR2 FYNNEI. CDR3 length: 16 amino acids. The CDR3 DNA reads as TGTGCCTGCAGTGAAGCGCTTGTGTCCTCCGTTGAGGACGGCACCTTC. Translation: CACSEALVSSVEDGTF. The full variable domain, in which reference TRBV2 and TRBJ1-2 provide the parts outside the CDR3, is EPEVTQTPSHQVTQMGQEVILRCVPISNHLYFYWYRQILGQKVEFLVSFYNNEISEKSEIFDDQFSVERPDGSNFTLKIRSTKLEDSAMYFCACSEALVSSVEDGTFGSGTRLTVV.

In the case of this clonotype: The junction shows a germline mismatch at one end, possibly a read error. The V gene is TRBV11-2, the J gene TRBJ1-4; D ambiguous. Germline V gene lookup returns CDR1 SGHAT and CDR2 FQNNGV. This CDR3 is built from 13 residues. The CDR3 is CASSLTEDEKLLF. The CDR3 DNA sequence: TGTGCCAGCAGTCTGACGGAAGATGAAAAGCTGCTTTTT.

The chain couples TRBV20-1 to TRBJ1-6; 7 bases fit TRBD1. Germline V CDR1 and CDR2: DFQATT, SNEGSKA (reference sequence). J lost 5 bases, V lost 1 base, and 5 bases had no gene match. CDR3 length equals 15 residues. The CDR3 DNA is TGCAGTGCTAGAGGCCCGGGACAGAATAATTCACCCCTCCACTTT. This codes for CSARGPGQNNSPLHF.

Remarks on this clonotype: Its ends do not fully match the called genes, so a read error is possible. The J gene is TRBJ1-1, the V gene TRBV7-2; D call uncertain. The CDR3 sequence is 15 residues long. Per the germline V gene, CDR1 is SGHTA and CDR2 is FQGNSA. In DNA, the CDR3 is TGTGCCAGCAGCTTATCGGTTCCGTGGTACACTGAAGCTATCTTT. It encodes CASSLSVPWYTEAIF.

The chain employs TRBV12-3 or TRBV12-4 and TRBJ2-7; maybe TRBD1 (6 bases). The CDR3 totals 14 residues. V was trimmed by 5 bases and J by 7 bases, leaving 18 bases between them. CDR3 residues: CASSRNQGSQEQYF. The DNA of the CDR3 is TGTGCCAGCAGTCGGAACCAGGGGAGTCAAGAGCAGTACTTC.

In this sample, this clonotype turned up many times. The rearrangement uses TRBV25-1 and TRBJ2-3; the match to TRBD2 covers 8 bases. V dropped 9 bases and J dropped 3; count of bases not matched to a gene: 5. This CDR3 has 13 amino acids. Germline CDR1 reads MGHDK; CDR2 reads SYGVNS. The CDR3 is CASSGDLTDTQYF. The CDR3 nucleotides read TGTGCCAGTAGCGGGGACCTTACAGATACGCAGTATTTT. Full variable domain (missing parts from reference TRBV25-1 and TRBJ2-3): EADIYQTPRYLVIGTGKKITLECSQTMGHDKMYWYQQDPGMELHLIHYSYGVNSTEKGDLSSESTVSRIRTEHFPLTLESARPSHTSQYLCASSGDLTDTQYFGPGTRLTVL.

This clonotype came up many times. V usage is TRBV5-1 and J usage is TRBJ2-7, with D perhaps matching TRBD2 (5 bases). Trimming took off 4 bases at V and 1 base at J, with 12 bases between the two ends. The germline V gene encodes CDR1 SGHRS and CDR2 YFSETQ. This CDR3 comprises 14 residues. CDR3 residues: CASSLPGDSYEQYF. The CDR3 nucleotides read TGCGCCAGCAGCCTTCCCGGGGATTCCTACGAGCAGTACTTC.

Turning to this clonotype: One end of the junction is discordant with germline, which a read error may explain. The chain couples TRBV15 to TRBJ2-7; the D gene is possibly TRBD2 (6 bases). This CDR3 spans 11 amino acids. In germline, CDR1 is LNHNV, CDR2 YYDKDF (reference sequence). The CDR3 coding sequence is TGTGCCGCCAGGGACTTCGGGGAGCAGTACTTC. Its protein product is CAARDFGEQYF.

This clonotype was observed once. The chain combines TRBV25-1 with TRBJ1-2; 10 bases align to TRBD1. The V segment lost 8 bases and the J segment 8 bases; nucleotides outside the gene matches: 5. The germline V gene encodes CDR1 MGHDK and CDR2 SYGVNS. This CDR3 spans 12 amino acids. The CDR3 spells CASGDRGGGYTF. The CDR3 nucleotides are TGTGCCAGCGGGGACAGGGGTGGCGGCTACACCTTC.

About this clonotype itself: At one of its ends the junction is not consistent with the germline gene, which may arise from a read error. The chain couples TRBV6-5 to TRBJ2-2, with 7 positions matching TRBD2. CDR3 length equals 11 residues. Germline loops: CDR1 MNHEY, CDR2 SVGAGI. The CDR3 is CASSYGGGLFF. For the CDR3, the DNA is TGTGCCAGCAGTTATGGCGGGGGGCTGTTTTTT.